This T cell receptor beta chain was documented in a study of blood T cell repertoires in COVID-19. Points on this clone: The identical CDR3 is also encoded by other nucleotide sequences in the sample.

Seattle researchers signed up patients amid active infection and tracked them longitudinally. Using immunoSEQ multiplex PCR, the repertoire was profiled, and TCRdb retains in-frame clones only, with some absent. The table has about 180,000 clones, around 80% seen once. The sequencing sample was made of peripheral blood. The TCR was taken from a woman older than 75 with COVID-19, enrolled during active disease.

The CDR3, as DNA: TGCGCCAGCAGCTTGGGAAGGGGTCAAGAGACCCAGTACTTC. Translated, it gives CASSLGRGQETQYF. The V call is TRBV5-1, the J call TRBJ2-5; possible D gene TRBD1, 5 bases. This CDR3 region has 14 residues. From germline, CDR1 is SGHRS and CDR2 YFSETQ. The ends were cut back, 0 bases at V and 2 bases at J, with 8 bases in the middle. Together with reference TRBV5-1 and TRBJ2-5, the CDR3 gives the full variable domain: KAGVTQTPRYLIKTRGQQVTLSCSPISGHRSVSWYQQTPGQGLQFLFEYFSETQRNKGNFPGRFSGRQFSNSRSEMNVSTLELGDSALYLCASSLGRGQETQYFGPGTRLLVL.